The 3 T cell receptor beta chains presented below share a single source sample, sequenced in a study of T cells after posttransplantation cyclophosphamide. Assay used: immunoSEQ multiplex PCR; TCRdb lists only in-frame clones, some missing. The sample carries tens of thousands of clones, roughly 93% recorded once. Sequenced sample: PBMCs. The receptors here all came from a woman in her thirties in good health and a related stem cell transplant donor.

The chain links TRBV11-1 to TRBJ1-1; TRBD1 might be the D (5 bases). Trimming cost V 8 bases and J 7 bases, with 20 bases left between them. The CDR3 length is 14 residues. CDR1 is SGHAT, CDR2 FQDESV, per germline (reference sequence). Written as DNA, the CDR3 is TGTGCCAGCGGGGACCAATCGTTTTCCTTTGAAGCTTTCTTT. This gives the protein CASGDQSFSFEAFF. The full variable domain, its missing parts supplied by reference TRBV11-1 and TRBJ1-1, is EAEVAQSPRYKITEKSQAVAFWCDPISGHATLYWYRQILGQGPELLVQFQDESVVDDSQLPKDRFSAERLKGVDSTLKIQPAELGDSAMYLCASGDQSFSFEAFFGQGTRLTVV.

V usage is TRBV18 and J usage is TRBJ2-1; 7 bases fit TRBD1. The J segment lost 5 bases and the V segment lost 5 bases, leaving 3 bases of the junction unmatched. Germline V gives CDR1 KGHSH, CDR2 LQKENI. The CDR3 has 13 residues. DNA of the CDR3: TGTGCCAGCTCAGCAGGACAGGACAATGAGCAGTTCTTC. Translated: CASSAGQDNEQFF. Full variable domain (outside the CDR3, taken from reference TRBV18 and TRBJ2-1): NAGVMQNPRHLVRRRGQEARLRCSPMKGHSHVYWYRQLPEEGLKFMVYLQKENIIDESGMPKERFSAEFPKEGPSILRIQQVVRGDSAAYFCASSAGQDNEQFFGPGTRLTVL.

This CDR3 is CASSSGVEKLFF. The DNA for the CDR3 is TGCGCCAGCAGTTCAGGGGTCGAAAAACTGTTTTTT. This rearrangement joins TRBV4-1 to TRBJ1-4; TRBD1 is a possible D gene (6 bases). The CDR3 consists of 12 residues. Trimming took 6 bases from V and 8 from J, leaving 10 bases between them. Germline loops: CDR1 MGHRA, CDR2 YSYEKL.